Described below is a single T cell receptor beta chain sequence and its context. There are many counts of this clonotype. The antigen it recognizes is unknown. No clone much larger than this one lies a single base away; base qualities are absent. According to the study, the label for this sample's treatment or condition signals: live attenuated yellow fever vaccine strain. PBMCs were isolated from peripheral blood using a standard Ficoll-Paque protocol. CD4 and CD8 T-cell fractions were isolated with Dynabeads CD4 and CD8 positive selection kits. TriZol was used to extract RNA from bulk PBMCs, CD4 and CD8 fractions, and dextramer-positive and dextramer-negative fractions. Synthesis of TCR cDNA relied on 5'RACE template switching, a step that introduced a universal primer site along with unique molecular identifiers. cDNA synthesis was primed from both the TCR alpha and TCR beta constant segments. Library amplification involved two PCR steps, and the second step added sample barcodes and sequencing adapters. Sequencing of libraries was performed on Illumina HiSeq 2500 (2x100 bp) or NovaSeq (2x150 bp). The study's own analysis went as follows. MIGEC was used to demultiplex reads and collapse the reads into UMI consensus sequences, and MiXCR was used for V(D)J alignment. Vaccine-responding clonotypes were defined with edgeR using replicate PBMC samples, requiring FDR below 0.01 and a log2 fold change above 5 up to day 15. CD4 or CD8 identity was assigned to each bulk clonotype according to whether the clonotype was present at higher abundance in the sequenced CD4 repertoire or the sequenced CD8 repertoire. TCRdb applied fastp at Q25 and MiXCR to the public reads, then kept only in-frame beta chains. Every distinct CDR3 protein forms one entry, paired with its most common genes and DNA. The V and J calls follow TCRdb's processing rather than the paper's. Counted in this sample were around 73,000 distinct CDR3 sequences; approximately 8% of them appeared once. The ten largest clones take up 35% to 45% of the sample.

The data belong to a study of T cells after yellow fever vaccination (dated by TCRdb to the late 2010s). For the wider study: The SMART-Seq v4 Ultra Low Input RNA kit was used to prepare libraries from fractions with low cell numbers. To follow T-cell clones before and after both primary and booster YFV17D yellow fever vaccination, bulk TCR alpha and beta repertoires underwent longitudinal sequencing. Two healthy male donors made up the cohort, one aged 18 to 30 years and the other aged 30 to 40 years. Blood was collected at multiple timepoints before and after primary and secondary immunization, and bulk PBMC replicates and cell subsets were isolated.

What the authors observed across the whole study: Computational filtering was required because FACS-sorted repertoires could contain abundant contaminating clonotypes from the bulk population. The study included only two donors, which limits how far the findings can be generalized. Compared with the primary T-cell response, the secondary T-cell response was weaker but faster, peaking on day 5 rather than day 15. After the booster, most clones that had expanded after primary vaccination were detected again (about 95% of CD4 and around 88% of CD8), suggesting broad maintenance of memory. A small fraction of clonotypes showed up in both the CD4 and CD8 compartments, probably as a result of convergent recombination.

From a lookup of the germline V gene (reference sequence), CDR1 and CDR2 are LGHDT and YNNKEL. The CDR3 numbers 14 residues from cysteine through phenylalanine. The DNA shown is the 42-base CDR3, in frame from base 1. Relative to germline, V is missing 8 bases and J is missing 5 bases, with 8 bases of the junction outside any gene match. The specimen was CD8+ T cells sorted from PBMCs, collected on the day of the yellow fever booster vaccination. The receptor's source is a man aged 25 to 45 who received the YFV17D yellow fever vaccine. The rearrangement joined TRBV3-1 to TRBJ2-5, with 10 bases aligning to TRBD2. The CDR3 amino acid sequence is: CASQQREGRETQYF. In nucleotides, the sequence is TGTGCCAGCCAGCAGCGGGAGGGCAGGGAGACCCAGTACTTC.